This entry lists 26 T cell receptor beta chains sequenced from one sample in a study of cytomegalovirus exposure and HLA in healthy donors. PCR amplification relied on 60 Vbeta primers (plus 13 Jbeta primers). The method was immunoSEQ multiplex PCR; TCRdb's version includes in-frame clones alone and lacks a portion of them. The sample includes roughly 120,000 clones. Material for sequencing was PBMCs. The receptors derive from a man between 18 and 29 years old in good health and CMV-seronegative.

The chain links TRBV18 to TRBJ1-1; possibly TRBD1 for D (5 bases). Germline V gene sequence: CDR1 KGHSH, CDR2 LQKENI. V lost 2 bases and J 7 bases, leaving 14 bases between the germline ends. The CDR3 has 14 amino acids. The CDR3 DNA follows: TGTGCCAGCTCACCATTAGAGGGGAGGGGTGAAGCTTTCTTT. Its translation: CASSPLEGRGEAFF.

The CDR3 protein is CASSSPFGSGRTTDTQYF. CDR3 DNA: TGTGCCAGCAGCTCACCCTTTGGTAGCGGGAGGACCACAGATACGCAGTATTTT. The V call is TRBV11-1, the J call TRBJ2-3, with TRBD2 identical over 10 bases. Germline lookup yields CDR1 SGHAT and CDR2 FQDESV (reference sequence). The V and J ends lost 4 bases and 2 bases, in that order; junction bases with no gene match: 12. The CDR3 consists of 18 residues.

The V and J genes are TRBV29-1 and TRBJ1-2; D perhaps matches TRBD1 (5 bases). Trimming pared 6 bases from V and 2 bases from J, leaving 13 bases between. Germline V CDR1 and CDR2: SQVTM, ANQGSEA. CDR3 length: 13 residues. The CDR3 nucleotides are TGCAGCGTGATGTCAGGGAAAAACTATGGCTACACCTTC. Its translation: CSVMSGKNYGYTF. Combining the CDR3 with reference TRBV29-1 and TRBJ1-2 gives the whole variable domain SAVISQKPSRDICQRGTSLTIQCQVDSQVTMMFWYRQQPGQSLTLIATANQGSEATYESGFVIDKFPISRPNLTFSTLTVSNMSPEDSSIYLCSVMSGKNYGYTFGSGTRLTVV.

The V gene is TRBV4-1, the J gene TRBJ1-2, with 7 bases that match TRBD1. Per the germline V gene, CDR1 is MGHRA and CDR2 is YSYEKL. There are 15 residues in the CDR3. With V trimmed by 1 base and J by 0 bases, 2 bases remained unmatched. The CDR3 region has the DNA TGCGCCAGCAGCCAAGGGGACAGTTCTAACTATGGCTACACCTTC. Translating it yields CASSQGDSSNYGYTF.

The chain recombines TRBV18 with TRBJ1-5, with TRBD1 matching 8 bases. The junction had 10 bases not matched to a gene; V was cut back by 2 bases and J by 10 bases. From germline, CDR1 is KGHSH and CDR2 LQKENI. The CDR3 has 15 residues. The CDR3 region has the DNA TGTGCCAGCTCACCAAGTGACAGGGGTTTTCTACCCCAGCATTTT. Its translation: CASSPSDRGFLPQHF.

The chain has TRBV5-1 and TRBJ2-2; possibly TRBD1 for D (6 bases). Trimming removed 2 bases at V and 4 bases at J, with 9 bases between. Germline V gene lookup returns CDR1 SGHRS and CDR2 YFSETQ. The length of the CDR3 is 14 residues. The CDR3 DNA is TGCGCCAGCAGCTTACAGGGATTCACCGGGGAGCTGTTTTTT. Translating gives CASSLQGFTGELFF.

Note on this clone: The sample holds other DNA sequences that translate to the same CDR3. V usage is TRBV5-1 and J usage is TRBJ2-3, with no clear D. This CDR3 comprises 13 residues. The V end was cut by 3 bases, the J end by 1 base, with 6 bases between. Germline CDR1 is SGHRS and CDR2 is YFSETQ. Here the CDR3 reads CASSSQGTDTQYF. The DNA for the CDR3 is TGCGCCAGCAGCTCCCAGGGCACAGATACGCAGTATTTT.

V and J are TRBV5-1 and TRBJ2-7; TRBD1 matches at 11 bases. Germline V lookup: CDR1 SGHRS, CDR2 YFSETQ. The CDR3 sequence is 12 residues long. Trimming took 4 bases from V and 6 from J; bases not matched to a gene: 0. The CDR3 loop reads CASSGTGGEQYF. The CDR3 DNA reads TGCGCCAGCAGCGGGACAGGGGGCGAGCAGTACTTC.

The chain carries TRBV2 and TRBJ2-1, with 11 bases lining up with TRBD2. This CDR3 is 15 amino acids long. Germline CDR1 reads SNHLY; CDR2 reads FYNNEI. With 7 bases clipped from V and 4 bases from J, the junction kept 6 bases outside the gene matches. CDR3: CASNPLAGGYNEQFF. The CDR3 nucleotides read TGTGCCAGCAACCCCCTAGCGGGAGGTTACAATGAGCAGTTCTTC.

The rearrangement joins TRBV5-1 to TRBJ2-6; 7 bases align to TRBD1. The CDR3 covers 15 residues. The germline V gene has CDR1 SGHRS and CDR2 YFSETQ. V trimming: 3 bases; J trimming: 0 bases; junction bases outside the gene matches: 0. CDR3 protein: CASSYRGSGANVLTF. CDR3 bases: TGCGCCAGCAGCTACAGGGGCTCTGGGGCCAACGTCCTGACTTTC.

This CDR3 reads CSVEAGGGSFGTQYF. Written as DNA, the CDR3 is TGCAGCGTTGAAGCGGGAGGGGGCTCATTTGGGACCCAGTACTTC. The V gene is TRBV29-1, the J gene TRBJ2-5; TRBD2 is a possible D gene (8 bases). Germline V gives CDR1 SQVTM, CDR2 ANQGSEA. Trimming removed 1 base at V and 7 bases at J, with 19 bases between. The CDR3 has 15 residues.

This chain joins TRBV5-1 and TRBJ1-1, with TRBD1 identical over 9 bases. Germline V gene data show CDR1 as SGHRS and CDR2 as YFSETQ. The CDR3 loop spans 17 amino acids. With V trimmed by 0 bases and J by 5 bases, 11 bases remained unmatched. The CDR3 DNA reads TGCGCCAGCAGCTTGGAGAATCAACAGGGGGCTCGGACTGAAGCTTTCTTT. This sequence encodes CASSLENQQGARTEAFF.

The genes are TRBV6-1 and TRBJ1-2, with 7 bases lining up with TRBD1. Germline V gene sequence: CDR1 MNHNS, CDR2 SASEGT. V shed 4 bases and J 4 bases; nucleotides not matched to a gene: 12. This CDR3 region has 16 residues. CDR3 loop: CASSAYVPGQTYGYTF. In nucleotides, the CDR3 is TGTGCCAGCAGTGCCTATGTACCGGGACAGACCTATGGCTACACCTTC.

The V and J genes are TRBV19 and TRBJ1-5; D ambiguous. The germline V gene has CDR1 LNHDA and CDR2 SQIVND (reference sequence). V was pared by 3 bases and J by 5 bases, with 11 bases between. The CDR3 consists of 14 residues. In DNA form, the CDR3 reads TGTGCCAGTAGTATGGGAGACGGGGATCAGCCCCAGCATTTT. Its translation: CASSMGDGDQPQHF.

The chain couples TRBV7-2 to TRBJ2-1; D is possibly TRBD1 (6 bases). This CDR3 comprises 13 residues. Germline CDR1 SGHTA, CDR2 FQGNSA. V shed 0 bases and J shed 14 bases, with 14 bases lying between them. CDR3 DNA sequence: TGTGCCAGCAGCTTAGCCGTCCGGACAGACAAGTTCTTC. This sequence encodes CASSLAVRTDKFF.

The chain links TRBV5-1 to TRBJ1-2; possible D gene TRBD1, 5 bases. V dropped 0 bases and J dropped 2 bases, with 17 bases sitting between them. Looked up from germline, CDR1 is SGHRS and CDR2 is YFSETQ. CDR3 length: 17 residues. As DNA, the CDR3 is TGCGCCAGCAGCTTGGGTGGGGGGGGATCGAAAAACTATGGCTACACCTTC. Its protein product is CASSLGGGGSKNYGYTF.

The rearrangement uses TRBV7-6 and TRBJ2-3; D is ambiguous. V gave up 3 bases and J gave up 4 bases, with 11 bases separating them. CDR3 size: 14 residues. Germline CDR1 reads SGHVS; CDR2 reads FNYEAQ. CDR3 loop: CASSFGLSSDTQYF. The DNA of the CDR3 is TGTGCCAGCAGCTTCGGTTTAAGCTCAGATACGCAGTATTTT.

The DNA of the CDR3 is TGTGCCAGCTCACCTCACCGGTGGGGGGGGGCCCCGAACACTGAAGCTTTCTTT. Translation gives CASSPHRWGGAPNTEAFF. The rearrangement links TRBV18 to TRBJ1-1; D perhaps matches TRBD1 (6 bases). The V gene's germline CDR1 is KGHSH and CDR2 LQKENI. This CDR3 is 18 amino acids long. V shed 3 bases and J shed 1 base, with 21 bases lying between them. The whole variable domain, filled in from reference TRBV18 and TRBJ1-1, reads NAGVMQNPRHLVRRRGQEARLRCSPMKGHSHVYWYRQLPEEGLKFMVYLQKENIIDESGMPKERFSAEFPKEGPSILRIQQVVRGDSAAYFCASSPHRWGGAPNTEAFFGQGTRLTVV.

The rearrangement joins TRBV27 to TRBJ1-5, with TRBD1 matching over 9 bases. V lost 3 bases, J lost 5 bases, and 5 bases stayed unmatched. From germline, CDR1 is MNHEY and CDR2 SMNVEV (reference sequence). The CDR3 is 15 residues long. CDR3: CASSFGGQGYQPQHF. In DNA, the CDR3 is TGTGCCAGCAGTTTCGGAGGACAGGGGTATCAGCCCCAGCATTTT.

The genes are TRBV5-6 and TRBJ2-5; D is possibly TRBD2 (6 bases). V dropped 1 base and J dropped 2 bases, with 18 bases sitting between them. Germline CDR1 and CDR2: SGHDT and YYEEEE. The CDR3 length is 17 residues. For the CDR3, the DNA is TGTGCCAGCAGCTTGTGGGAAGGGGTCGGGACTCAAGAGACCCAGTACTTC. Translating gives CASSLWEGVGTQETQYF.

Here the CDR3 DNA reads TGTGCCAGCGGACCGGGACAGGGGTTCGAGCAGTACTTC. Protein sequence: CASGPGQGFEQYF. The chain combines TRBV28 with TRBJ2-7; 10 positions agree with TRBD1. The junction had 7 bases not matched to a gene; V was cut back by 8 bases and J by 6 bases. The CDR3 extends over 13 amino acids. Germline CDR1 reads MDHEN; CDR2 reads SYDVKM.

This chain joins TRBV27 and TRBJ2-7; TRBD2 might be the D (6 bases). V lost 11 bases and J lost 2, with 13 bases in between. CDR3 length equals 12 residues. The germline V gene has CDR1 MNHEY and CDR2 SMNVEV (reference sequence). CDR3 sequence reads: CAARRDTYEQYF. CDR3 sequence (DNA): TGTGCCGCCCGGCGGGATACCTACGAGCAGTACTTC.

This chain connects TRBV27 to TRBJ2-1; D not resolved. This CDR3 has 11 residues. V was clipped by 6 bases and J by 3 bases, with 3 bases between them. Germline values: CDR1 MNHEY, CDR2 SMNVEV (reference sequence). This CDR3 is CASSRYNEQFF. In DNA form, the CDR3 reads TGTGCCAGCAGCCGCTACAATGAGCAGTTCTTC.

The chain combines TRBV7-9 with TRBJ1-5; D unresolved. The CDR3 has 19 residues. CDR1 is SEHNR and CDR2 is FQNEAQ in the germline V gene (reference sequence). V lost 5 bases and J lost 0, with 23 bases in between. Here the CDR3 DNA reads TGTGCCAGCAGCCCCCTCAGTAGCAGAAAGCAGTATAGCAATCAGCCCCAGCATTTT. Amino acid sequence: CASSPLSSRKQYSNQPQHF.

This chain connects TRBV13 to TRBJ2-7, with D tentatively TRBD1 (6 bases). Trimming left V 1 base short and J 2 bases short, with 12 bases between. Germline CDR1 PRHDT, CDR2 FYEKMQ (reference sequence). The CDR3 is 15 amino acids. The DNA of the CDR3 is TGTGCCAGCAGCTTAGAAAGGGGGACCCCCTACGAGCAGTACTTC. Translation: CASSLERGTPYEQYF.

The gene calls are TRBV27 and TRBJ2-1; possibly TRBD2 for D (6 bases). This CDR3 spans 14 amino acids. V dropped 4 bases and J dropped 7 bases, with 14 bases sitting between them. Germline CDR1 is MNHEY and CDR2 is SMNVEV (reference sequence). CDR3 coding DNA: TGTGCCAGCAGTTCGCCGGGACTCCTTAATGAGCAGTTCTTC. As protein: CASSSPGLLNEQFF.